This entry describes one T cell receptor beta chain. As yet, its antigen is unknown. Treatment described: around 19 received Ad26.COV2.S at low or high dose, single or two shots; 5 received placebo; per-sample allocation not given. Sampling was performed 63 days after the first vaccine or placebo injection. Profiled with immunoSEQ multiplex PCR; TCRdb holds only in-frame clones, not every one. The data contain roughly 500,000 clones, roughly 87% of them seen just once; the ten biggest clones take up roughly 13%. Germline V gene sequence: CDR1 SGHTA, CDR2 FQGNSA. Trimming removed 1 base from V and 0 bases from J, with 6 bases in between. This CDR3 contains 14 residues. This sample stems from a study of Ad26.COV2.S vaccination and SARS-CoV-2 variants. Study results and limitations: From the TCR breadth and depth analyses, total T cell responses may have been underestimated.

Specimen: peripheral blood, collected in a trial of Ad26.COV2.S vaccine versus placebo. The source of this sequence is a person between 18 and 65 years old who received the Ad26.COV2.S COVID-19 vaccine or a placebo. This rearrangement joins TRBV7-2 to TRBJ1-2; no firm D call. The CDR3 spells CASSLEHPNYGYTF. CDR3 nucleotides: TGTGCCAGCAGCTTAGAACACCCTAACTATGGCTACACCTTC.